These T cell receptor beta chains were read from a single sample in a study of metastatic and nonmetastatic thyroid tumors. MiXCR reprocessed the PCR reads for TCRdb. Of 14,000 to 15,000 clones detected, roughly 25% appear once; the ten largest clones hold around 7.2%. Sequencing input: tumor tissue. The receptors derive from a female donor with papillary thyroid cancer or a benign thyroid nodule (not recorded which). Some clones in this sample may be carry-over from other donors' samples. Both conserved end residues are part of each CDR3. The order of the fields is clone size, J gene, D gene, V gene, CDR3 length, CDR3 DNA, CDR3 protein. D genes are given only for firm matches. Clone size is stated in some rows and not others, as once, few, many or a class when expanded.

size: medium-sized
J: TRBJ2-2
D: -
V: TRBV12-3/TRBV12-4
length: 13
DNA: TGTGCCAGCAGTTTATGGGGAGGCGGGGAGCTGTTTTTT
CDR3: CASSLWGGGELFF

size: many
J: TRBJ2-2
D: -
V: TRBV6-1
length: 15
DNA: TGTGCCACCCAGGTCGTTAGGGGGGACACCGGGGAGCTGTTTTTT
CDR3: CATQVVRGDTGELFF

size: -
J: TRBJ2-7
D: TRBD2
V: TRBV20-1
length: 19
DNA: TGCAGTGCTAGAGATGCGGGACTAGCGGAAGGCAGTGGCTCCTACGAGCAGTACTTC
CDR3: CSARDAGLAEGSGSYEQYF

size: many
J: TRBJ2-5
D: -
V: TRBV7-2
length: 13
DNA: TGTGCCAGCAGCTTAAGAACGATCGAGACCCAGTACTTC
CDR3: CASSLRTIETQYF

size: medium-sized
J: TRBJ1-5
D: -
V: TRBV6-1
length: 13
DNA: TGTGCCAGCAGTGATGGGAGCAATCAGCCCCAGCATTTT
CDR3: CASSDGSNQPQHF

size: -
J: TRBJ1-1
D: -
V: TRBV6-1
length: 14
DNA: TGTGCCAGCAGTGAGACACAAGGGGCCACTGAAGCTTTCTTT
CDR3: CASSETQGATEAFF

size: many
J: TRBJ1-2
D: -
V: TRBV9
length: 14
DNA: TGTGCCAGCACCCCGGCTGGGGGGGCTGCTGGCTACACCTTC
CDR3: CASTPAGGAAGYTF

size: -
J: TRBJ1-2
D: -
V: TRBV28
length: 11
DNA: TGTGCCATCAGTTTAGGCCCCCGCTCCACCTTC
CDR3: CAISLGPRSTF

size: -
J: TRBJ2-7
D: TRBD1
V: TRBV7-2
length: 15
DNA: TGTGCCAGCAGCCAGAGCCAGGGGGTGGGCTACGAGCAGTACTTC
CDR3: CASSQSQGVGYEQYF

size: -
J: TRBJ2-1
D: -
V: TRBV11-2
length: 15
DNA: TGTGCCAGCAGCTTAGGGGGACAAATCTACAATGAGCAGTTCTTC
CDR3: CASSLGGQIYNEQFF

size: many
J: TRBJ1-1
D: -
V: TRBV7-3
length: 13
DNA: TGTGCCAGCGGCCGGGGCGTGAACACTGAAGCTTTCTTT
CDR3: CASGRGVNTEAFF

size: medium-sized
J: TRBJ2-1
D: TRBD2
V: TRBV24-1
length: 15
DNA: TGTGCCACCAGCTTAGGGACTAGCGGGTTAAATGAGCAGTTCTTC
CDR3: CATSLGTSGLNEQFF

size: many
J: TRBJ2-7
D: -
V: TRBV20-1
length: 12
DNA: TGCAGTGCTGAGACTAGAGGATGGGAGCAGTACTTC
CDR3: CSAETRGWEQYF

size: many
J: TRBJ2-2
D: TRBD2
V: TRBV20-1
length: 16
DNA: TGCAGTGCTAGAGATCCAGCGGGAGGGGAAACCGGGGAGCTGTTTTTT
CDR3: CSARDPAGGETGELFF

size: -
J: TRBJ1-5
D: -
V: TRBV30
length: 14
DNA: TGTGCCTGGAGCCGAGAAACAAATAATCAGCCCCAGCATTTT
CDR3: CAWSRETNNQPQHF

size: medium-sized
J: TRBJ1-2
D: -
V: TRBV4-2
length: 15
DNA: TGTGCCAGCAGCCAAGCTTCCGGGACAAACTATGGCTACACCTTC
CDR3: CASSQASGTNYGYTF

size: medium-sized
J: TRBJ2-7
D: -
V: TRBV28
length: 10
DNA: TGTGCCAGCAACCAGGGACTCCAGTACTTC
CDR3: CASNQGLQYF

size: -
J: TRBJ1-1
D: TRBD1
V: TRBV7-2
length: 14
DNA: TGTGCCAGCAGCTCCGGACAGGGGAACACTGAAGCTTTCTTT
CDR3: CASSSGQGNTEAFF

size: -
J: TRBJ1-2
D: TRBD1
V: TRBV15
length: 15
DNA: TGTGCCACCAGCATGGGACAGGGAGTCGGCTATGGCTACACCTTC
CDR3: CATSMGQGVGYGYTF

size: few
J: TRBJ1-6
D: -
V: TRBV6-1
length: 13
DNA: TGTGCCAGCAGTGAAGAGTGGGCCCCACCCCTCCACTTT
CDR3: CASSEEWAPPLHF

size: -
J: TRBJ2-1
D: TRBD2
V: TRBV20-1
length: 18
DNA: TGCAGTGCCGAACCTGGGACTAGCGGAACCATTTCCTACAATGAGCAGTTCTTC
CDR3: CSAEPGTSGTISYNEQFF

size: -
J: TRBJ2-3
D: TRBD2
V: TRBV28
length: 16
DNA: TGTGCCAGCAGTACTAGCGGGAGGGTGTCCACAGATACGCAGTATTTT
CDR3: CASSTSGRVSTDTQYF

size: many
J: TRBJ1-1
D: -
V: TRBV20-1
length: 14
DNA: TGCAGTGCTTCCTCGGGACTCATGAACACTGAAGCTTTCTTT
CDR3: CSASSGLMNTEAFF

size: many
J: TRBJ1-4
D: -
V: TRBV9
length: 15
DNA: TGTGCCAGCAGCTCTGAGGGTTTTGGTGGTGAAAAACTGTTTTTT
CDR3: CASSSEGFGGEKLFF

size: many
J: TRBJ1-1
D: -
V: TRBV7-8
length: 11
DNA: TGTGCCAGCGGATTCGATGGAGAAGCTTTCTTT
CDR3: CASGFDGEAFF

size: -
J: TRBJ2-7
D: -
V: TRBV11-2
length: 16
DNA: TGTGCCAGCATCCCCAGGTCCCAGGAGGCTTCCTACGAGCAGTACTTC
CDR3: CASIPRSQEASYEQYF

size: few
J: TRBJ2-3
D: TRBD1
V: TRBV10-2
length: 15
DNA: TGCGCCAGCAGGGTGGGACAGGTGGACACAGATACGCAGTATTTT
CDR3: CASRVGQVDTDTQYF

size: once
J: TRBJ1-5
D: -
V: TRBV20-1
length: 13
DNA: TGCAGTGCTAGGGTGTATAGCAATCAGCCCCAGCATTTT
CDR3: CSARVYSNQPQHF

size: medium-sized
J: TRBJ2-7
D: TRBD2
V: TRBV11-2
length: 16
DNA: TGTGCCAGCAGCCCCCGTAGCGGGACTTGGTCCTACGAGCAGTACTTC
CDR3: CASSPRSGTWSYEQYF

size: -
J: TRBJ1-5
D: -
V: TRBV2
length: 19
DNA: TGTGCCAGCAGTGAACGGGTTGGGGGGCGAATTGTGAGCAATCAGCCCCAGCATTTT
CDR3: CASSERVGGRIVSNQPQHF

size: many
J: TRBJ1-6
D: -
V: TRBV11-2
length: 14
DNA: TGTGCCAGCAGCTTAGAGGGCTGGGCTGCACCCCTCCACTTT
CDR3: CASSLEGWAAPLHF

size: medium-sized
J: TRBJ1-6
D: TRBD1
V: TRBV20-1
length: 17
DNA: TGCAGTGCTAGAGGTCGCTCGGGACAGGCCCCTAACTCACCCCTCCACTTT
CDR3: CSARGRSGQAPNSPLHF

size: many
J: TRBJ1-2
D: -
V: TRBV28
length: 14
DNA: TGTGCCAGCAGTTTATGGGGACGGGGGGGTGGCTACACCTTC
CDR3: CASSLWGRGGGYTF

size: few
J: TRBJ2-7
D: TRBD2
V: TRBV28
length: 14
DNA: TGTGCCAGCAGCCGTCCGACTAGCTTGGACATACAGTACTTC
CDR3: CASSRPTSLDIQYF

size: many
J: TRBJ1-3
D: -
V: TRBV19
length: 16
DNA: TGTGCCAGTAGTCCCGGGGACCCTTTAGGTGGAAACACCATATATTTT
CDR3: CASSPGDPLGGNTIYF

size: medium-sized
J: TRBJ1-5
D: -
V: TRBV19
length: 15
DNA: TGTGCCAGTAGTAAGGGGTCGTGGAGCAATCAGCCCCAGCATTTT
CDR3: CASSKGSWSNQPQHF

size: many
J: TRBJ2-3
D: TRBD2
V: TRBV5-1
length: 15
DNA: TGCGCCAGCAGCTTGAGGGCTAGCGGAAAAGATACGCAGTATTTT
CDR3: CASSLRASGKDTQYF

size: -
J: TRBJ1-3
D: -
V: TRBV3-1
length: 14
DNA: TGTGCCAGCAGCCAAGACAGGGTTGGAAACACCATATATTTT
CDR3: CASSQDRVGNTIYF

size: -
J: TRBJ2-3
D: -
V: TRBV6-1
length: 15
DNA: TGTGCCAGAAGTGAACAGCGGGTCCACACAGATACGCAGTATTTT
CDR3: CARSEQRVHTDTQYF

size: -
J: TRBJ2-1
D: TRBD2
V: TRBV20-1
length: 18
DNA: TGCAGTGCTCGACCCTGGGGTAGCGGGAGTGGATCCTACAATGAGCAGTTCTTC
CDR3: CSARPWGSGSGSYNEQFF

size: -
J: TRBJ1-3
D: -
V: TRBV6-1
length: 16
DNA: TGTGCCAGTAGTTACCCTACATGGGTCTCTGGAAACACCATATATTTT
CDR3: CASSYPTWVSGNTIYF

size: many
J: TRBJ2-7
D: TRBD2
V: TRBV20-1
length: 15
DNA: TGCAGTGCTAGAGCCGGGGCTAGCGGGACCTACGAGCAGTACTTC
CDR3: CSARAGASGTYEQYF

size: medium-sized
J: TRBJ2-1
D: TRBD1
V: TRBV6-1
length: 16
DNA: TGTGCCAGCAGTGACCCCGGGACAGGGGCTTACAATGAGCAGTTCTTC
CDR3: CASSDPGTGAYNEQFF

size: -
J: TRBJ2-2
D: TRBD2
V: TRBV6-5
length: 15
DNA: TGTGCCAGCAGTTGGACTAGCGGGAGACCCGGGGAGCTGTTTTTT
CDR3: CASSWTSGRPGELFF